The 29 T cell receptor beta chains in this list originate from one sample, sequenced in a study of blood T cells in healthy people across ages. Alongside a J-beta primer mix, a sample-barcoded 5' primer served in a second PCR lasting about 7 to 11 cycles. TCRdb reprocessed the 5' RACE reads with MiXCR, giving one entry per CDR3 protein. The sample contains hundreds of thousands of distinct CDR3 sequences, around 48% of which appear only once. The source material was blood. Every receptor here comes from an older woman in good health.

This clonotype was seen more than once but under ten times. This sequence joins TRBV5-1 and TRBJ2-7; either TRBD1 or TRBD2 may supply D (5 bases each). The CDR3 covers 12 residues. Germline CDR1 SGHRS, CDR2 YFSETQ. V lost 2 bases, J lost 5 bases, and 8 bases lay in between. The chain's CDR3 is CASSFWDHEQYF. The CDR3 DNA sequence: TGCGCCAGCAGCTTTTGGGACCACGAGCAGTACTTC. The full variable domain, with the rest looked up from reference TRBV5-1 and TRBJ2-7, is KAGVTQTPRYLIKTRGQQVTLSCSPISGHRSVSWYQQTPGQGLQFLFEYFSETQRNKGNFPGRFSGRQFSNSRSEMNVSTLELGDSALYLCASSFWDHEQYFGPGTRLTVT.

This chain uses TRBV6-6 with TRBJ2-1; D is perhaps TRBD2 (6 bases). This CDR3 is built from 15 residues. V shed 4 bases and J shed 2 bases, with 12 bases lying between them. Germline V gene lookup returns CDR1 MNHNY and CDR2 SVGAGI (reference sequence). Here the CDR3 reads CASSSAGSAYNEQFF. For the CDR3, the DNA is TGTGCCAGCAGTTCCGCGGGGAGCGCCTACAATGAGCAGTTCTTC.

This clonotype was recorded many times. The V and J genes are TRBV18 and TRBJ2-1, with TRBD2 matching 9 bases. J gave up 8 bases and V 3 bases, and 8 bases lay outside the gene matches. The CDR3 spans 15 residues. Germline V gene data show CDR1 as KGHSH and CDR2 as LQKENI. The CDR3 here is CASSPFSLAGYEQFF. CDR3 sequence (DNA): TGTGCCAGCTCACCCTTTTCGCTAGCGGGATATGAGCAGTTCTTC.

This clonotype has ten or more counts. The chain couples TRBV20-1 to TRBJ2-1, with D tentatively TRBD2 (6 bases). Deletions cut 6 bases from V and 4 bases from J, with 25 bases between. The CDR3 is made up of 17 amino acids. Germline values: CDR1 DFQATT, CDR2 SNEGSKA (reference sequence). The CDR3 coding sequence is TGCAGTGCGCGACGTGCCGGGACTCCCCAAGAGTACAATGAGCAGTTCTTC. It yields the protein CSARRAGTPQEYNEQFF.

CDR3 coding DNA: TGCGCCAGCAGCCAAGACCGAACGTCAGATACGCAGTATTTT. It is translated as CASSQDRTSDTQYF. The J gene is TRBJ2-3, the V gene TRBV4-3, with D uncertain. The V end was cut by 0 bases, the J end by 4 bases, with 8 bases between. CDR3 size: 14 residues. CDR1 and CDR2 (germline): LGHNA, YSLEER.

This clonotype was detected ten times or more. The gene calls are TRBV4-2 and TRBJ2-7, with D possibly matching TRBD1 (6 bases). The ends were cut back, 0 bases at V and 2 bases at J, with 11 bases in the middle. This CDR3 spans 15 amino acids. Germline assignment: CDR1 LGHNA and CDR2 YNFKEQ. The CDR3 protein is CASSQDLRGTYEQYF. For the CDR3, the DNA is TGTGCCAGCAGCCAAGATCTTAGGGGGACCTACGAGCAGTACTTC.

The J gene is TRBJ1-4, the V gene TRBV29-1, with D possibly matching TRBD1 (6 bases). The CDR3 has 14 amino acids. The V end lost 4 bases, the J end lost 7 bases, and 16 bases lay between the germline ends. Germline CDR1 SQVTM, CDR2 ANQGSEA. The CDR3 DNA is TGCAGCGTTGGTTGGACACAGGGTGCTGAAAAACTGTTTTTT. It translates to CSVGWTQGAEKLFF.

This chain links TRBV30 with TRBJ2-7, with D possibly being TRBD1 or TRBD2 (6 bases each). This CDR3 is 14 amino acids long. Per germline, CDR1 GTSNPN and CDR2 SVGIG (reference sequence). Trimming shortened V by 0 bases and J by 5 bases, and 14 bases separated the two germline ends. CDR3 nucleotide sequence: TGTGCCTGGAGTGTACCGGGGGCGAGCAACGAGCAGTACTTC. Amino acids: CAWSVPGASNEQYF.

Regarding this clonotype: A much bigger clone sits one base away, suggesting this may be a read error. The gene calls are TRBV4-3 and TRBJ2-5, with D maybe TRBD2 (5 bases). This CDR3 spans 20 amino acids. The germline V gene encodes CDR1 LGHNA and CDR2 YSLEER. The CDR3 DNA reads TGCGTCAGCAGCCCATTCGCTGCGACTATCCCGCGAAAGGAGCAAGAGACCCAGTACTTC. It encodes CVSSPFAATIPRKEQETQYF.

J is TRBJ1-2 and V is TRBV9; possibly TRBD1 for D (5 bases). Trimming removed 3 bases from V and 5 bases from J, with 11 bases in between. This CDR3 has 13 residues. CDR1 is SGDLS, CDR2 YYNGEE, per germline. Here the CDR3 reads CASSAGHVYGYTF. In DNA, the CDR3 is TGTGCCAGCAGCGCCGGACACGTTTATGGCTACACCTTC.

A single count supports this clonotype. J is TRBJ1-5 and V is TRBV10-3; D remains ambiguous. Trimming cost V 6 bases and J 0 bases, with 9 bases left between them. Germline CDR1 is ENHRY and CDR2 is SYGVKD. The CDR3 is 14 residues long. CDR3: CAIRDDLSNQPQHF. DNA for the CDR3: TGTGCCATCAGGGACGATCTTAGCAATCAGCCCCAGCATTTT.

The genes are TRBV15 and TRBJ2-3; TRBD2 matches 13 bases. The trim removed 2 bases at V and 2 bases at J, leaving 4 bases unmatched. This CDR3 is built from 17 residues. Germline V gives CDR1 LNHNV, CDR2 YYDKDF (reference sequence). The chain's CDR3 is CATSRRLAGGPTDTQYF. The CDR3 DNA follows: TGTGCCACCAGCAGAAGACTAGCGGGAGGCCCCACAGATACGCAGTATTTT.

This rearrangement joins TRBV4-2 to TRBJ1-2; 9 bases match TRBD1. Germline CDR1 LGHNA, CDR2 YNFKEQ. The V and J ends lost 0 bases and 7 bases, in that order; junction bases with no gene match: 12. This CDR3 has 17 amino acids. The CDR3 DNA sequence: TGTGCCAGCAGCCAAGATCAGCGGACAGGGGCGACCTGTGGCTACACCTTC. This sequence encodes CASSQDQRTGATCGYTF.

CDR3 in DNA: TGTGCCAGCAGTTATTTAGCCGGGACTAGCGACTACAATGAGCAGTTCTTC. It encodes CASSYLAGTSDYNEQFF. The V and J genes are TRBV6-2 or TRBV6-3 and TRBJ2-1; 10 bases agree with TRBD2. J gave up 3 bases and V 3 bases, and 8 bases lay outside the gene matches. In germline, CDR1 is MNHEY, CDR2 SVGEGT. This CDR3 spans 17 amino acids.

The V and J genes are TRBV11-3 and TRBJ2-3, with 10 bases identical to TRBD2. Trimming removed 1 base from V and 3 bases from J; junction bases left unmatched: 7. The CDR3 spans 17 residues. Germline V gives CDR1 SGHNT, CDR2 YENEEA. CDR3 nucleotide sequence: TGTGCCAGCAGCTTAGGCCTAGCGGGAGCCGAGACAGATACGCAGTATTTT. It is translated as CASSLGLAGAETDTQYF.

This clonotype was seen more than once but under ten times. The rearrangement joins TRBV6-6 to TRBJ2-5; D may be TRBD2 (6 bases). The CDR3 sequence is 15 residues long. The V gene lost 2 bases and the J gene lost 11 bases, with 21 bases spanning the gap. The germline CDR1 and CDR2 sequences are MNHNY and SVGAGI (reference sequence). CDR3 nucleotide sequence: TGTGCCAGCAGTTACGGGGCGGGGCGATACAATGAGCAGTACTTC. It codes for CASSYGAGRYNEQYF.

The DNA for the CDR3 is TGTGCCAGCAGCAGCTACAACAATCAGCCCAAGCATTTT. Residues: CASSSYNNQPKHF. The V and J genes are TRBV21-1 and TRBJ1-5. TRBV21-1 is a documented pseudogene. The length of the CDR3 is 13 residues.

The table lists this clonotype with a few counts. The chain is built from TRBV6-2 or TRBV6-3 and TRBJ2-1; D is uncertain. The CDR3 loop spans 12 amino acids. Germline V gene data show CDR1 as MNHEY and CDR2 as SVGEGT. V lost 2 bases, J lost 12 bases, and 11 bases lay in between. The CDR3 loop is CASSYSGVAQFF. The CDR3 DNA sequence: TGTGCCAGCAGTTACAGTGGAGTGGCGCAGTTCTTC.

The chain is built from TRBV20-1 and TRBJ2-1, with a tentative D call TRBD2 (6 bases). Germline V gene data show CDR1 as DFQATT and CDR2 as SNEGSKA (reference sequence). The germline V and J ends were trimmed by 5 bases and 0 bases, with 8 bases remaining between them. CDR3 length: 13 amino acids. The CDR3 is CSAGRSSYNEQFF. The DNA for the CDR3 is TGCAGTGCTGGGAGGAGCTCCTACAATGAGCAGTTCTTC.

The chain carries TRBV12-3 or TRBV12-4 and TRBJ2-3, with D uncertain. The CDR3 extends over 14 amino acids. V was pared by 6 bases and J by 4 bases, with 14 bases between. CDR3 nucleotide sequence: TGTGCCAGCAGCTTCGGGTGGACGGCAGATACGCAGTATTTT. Translating gives CASSFGWTADTQYF.

This clonotype was found once. The rearrangement joins TRBV11-2 to TRBJ2-5; no reliable D call. The CDR3 extends over 13 amino acids. V was clipped by 5 bases and J by 9 bases, with 16 bases between them. Germline assignment: CDR1 SGHAT and CDR2 FQNNGV. This chain's CDR3 is CASSGSTGWAQYF. The CDR3 nucleotides are TGTGCCAGCAGCGGGTCGACGGGCTGGGCCCAGTACTTC.

This clonotype was picked up one time. V gene TRBV18 combines with J gene TRBJ2-7, with D perhaps matching TRBD1 (6 bases). V was clipped by 6 bases and J by 7 bases, with 22 bases between them. This CDR3 contains 15 residues. Looked up from germline, CDR1 is KGHSH and CDR2 is LQKENI. The DNA of the CDR3 is TGTGCCAGCTCTTACAGGGTCACTCCCTTCAATGAGCAGTACTTC. Protein sequence: CASSYRVTPFNEQYF.

The rearrangement uses TRBV6-2 or TRBV6-3 and TRBJ2-2, with 9 nucleotides matching TRBD2. The J segment lost 0 bases and the V segment lost 0 bases, leaving 2 bases of the junction unmatched. The CDR3 runs 17 residues. CDR1 MNHEY and CDR2 SVGEGT come from the germline V gene. The DNA of the CDR3 is TGTGCCAGCAGTTACTCGACTAGCGGAGCGAACACCGGGGAGCTGTTTTTT. It codes for CASSYSTSGANTGELFF.

V gene TRBV18 combines with J gene TRBJ2-7; no reliable D call. The CDR3 is 15 residues long. Germline V gives CDR1 KGHSH, CDR2 LQKENI. Trimming left V 1 base short and J 5 bases short, with 15 bases between. CDR3 bases: TGTGCCAGCTCACCACTGCCCGACAACCGGAACGAGCAGTACTTC. Its translation is CASSPLPDNRNEQYF.

There are a few counts of this clonotype. The chain recombines TRBV10-3 with TRBJ2-5; TRBD2 matches 10 bases. The germline V gene encodes CDR1 ENHRY and CDR2 SYGVKD. The V segment lost 6 bases and the J segment 5 bases; nucleotides outside the gene matches: 12. This CDR3 comprises 16 residues. This CDR3 reads CAIRPGTSDPRETQYF. CDR3 nucleotides: TGTGCCATCAGACCGGGGACTAGCGATCCTCGGGAGACCCAGTACTTC.

Many counts were recorded for this clonotype. The CDR3 reads CASSGPPLNEKLFF. CDR3 nucleotides: TGTGCCAGCAGCGGGCCCCCACTAAATGAAAAACTGTTTTTT. The chain couples TRBV13 to TRBJ1-4; no clear D gene. CDR3 length: 14 amino acids. Between the trimmed V and J ends, which lost 5 bases and 5 bases, there was a span of 12 bases. Germline V CDR1 and CDR2: PRHDT, FYEKMQ (reference sequence).

This clonotype came up a few times. The J gene is TRBJ1-5, the V gene TRBV2, with 7 bases identical to TRBD1. The CDR3 extends over 14 amino acids. The V segment lost 4 bases and the J segment 4 bases; nucleotides outside the gene matches: 4. The germline V gene encodes CDR1 SNHLY and CDR2 FYNNEI. The DNA of the CDR3 is TGTGCCAGCAGTGCCGACAGGGTTAATCAGCCCCAGCATTTT. It encodes CASSADRVNQPQHF. Looking up the rest from reference TRBV2 and TRBJ1-5 gives the full variable domain: EPEVTQTPSHQVTQMGQEVILRCVPISNHLYFYWYRQILGQKVEFLVSFYNNEISEKSEIFDDQFSVERPDGSNFTLKIRSTKLEDSAMYFCASSADRVNQPQHFGDGTRLSIL.

This clonotype occurred once. The chain combines TRBV20-1 with TRBJ1-1; a possible D gene is TRBD1 (6 bases). CDR1 is DFQATT, CDR2 SNEGSKA, per germline (reference sequence). The V end was cut by 6 bases, the J end by 1 base, with 15 bases between. This CDR3 has 14 residues. The CDR3 DNA is TGCAGTGCCCAGGGTGGGACATCGAACACTGAAGCTTTCTTT. Its protein is CSAQGGTSNTEAFF.

Turning to this clonotype: Just one base apart from a much larger clone, this may be a read error. V and J are TRBV7-2 and TRBJ2-3; possibly TRBD1 or TRBD2 for D (5 bases each). The CDR3 loop spans 15 amino acids. Germline CDR1 and CDR2: SGHTA and FQGNSA. V shed 6 bases and J shed 2 bases, with 15 bases lying between them. CDR3 in DNA: TGTGCCAGCAGTCGGAGAGGGGTAACCACAGATACGCAGTATTTT. This sequence encodes CASSRRGVTTDTQYF.